One T cell receptor beta chain is described in this entry. This sample was included in a study of blood T cell repertoires in COVID-19. Across the study: The United States, Italy and Spain supplied acute and convalescent COVID-19 samples. Sources were T cells, B-cell-depleted T cells, or PBMCs; the material itself was cDNA or gDNA.

The CDR3 contains 14 residues. V was pared by 4 bases and J by 5 bases, with 15 bases between. In germline, CDR1 is SGDLS, CDR2 YYNGEE. Study processing details: By means of reference gene primer amplification, nucleated cell counts were estimated. Repertoires were generated with immunoSEQ multiplex PCR, while TCRdb's copy carries only in-frame clones and drops some. Clonal size and the V and J genes are those of that table, whereas D and trimming came from the DNA. The profile shows over 50,000 clones, roughly 88% of them singletons. The gene calls are TRBV9 and TRBJ1-1; weak D call: TRBD1 (5 bases). The receptor's source is a human donor in a cohort sampled during active COVID-19. Sequenced: peripheral blood. The CDR3 reads CASSPVRGGTEAFF. The CDR3, as DNA: TGTGCCAGCAGCCCAGTTAGGGGTGGGACTGAAGCTTTCTTT.